The 9 T cell receptor beta chains below were found in one sample sequenced in a study of cytomegalovirus exposure and HLA in healthy donors. Sequenced by immunoSEQ multiplex PCR; TCRdb stores in-frame clones only, minus some. The table shows just over 65,000 clones, with 95% to 98% occurring only once. Specimen: PBMCs. The source is a woman aged 18-35 years in good health and CMV-seropositive.

The J gene is TRBJ1-1, the V gene TRBV20-1; D is ambiguous. CDR1 DFQATT and CDR2 SNEGSKA come from the germline V gene (reference sequence). Trimming left V 3 bases short and J 11 bases short, with 10 bases between. The CDR3 runs to 10 residues. The CDR3, as DNA: TGCAGTGCTAGGACTAGAGGGGCTTTCTTT. This gives the protein CSARTRGAFF.

This chain joins TRBV27 and TRBJ1-6; D is uncertain. CDR1 is MNHEY, CDR2 SMNVEV, per germline (reference sequence). The ends were cut back, 6 bases at V and 0 bases at J, with 12 bases in the middle. The CDR3 loop spans 16 amino acids. For the CDR3, the DNA is TGTGCCAGCAGCTTGGACGGGAGCTCCTATAATTCACCCCTCCACTTT. Its translation is CASSLDGSSYNSPLHF.

The CDR3 nucleotides are TGTGCCAGCAGTGAACAACAGCTCTCTGGAAACACCATATATTTT. Encoded protein: CASSEQQLSGNTIYF. This chain connects TRBV6-1 to TRBJ1-3; unclear D gene. Trimming left V 2 bases short and J 0 bases short, with 8 bases between. In germline, CDR1 is MNHNS, CDR2 SASEGT. CDR3 length: 15 amino acids.

This clone was counted once. The chain links TRBV7-8 to TRBJ1-4; D is ambiguous. Germline CDR1 and CDR2: SGHVS and FQNEAQ. CDR3 length: 14 residues. The V end was cut by 6 bases, the J end by 7 bases, with 15 bases between. CDR3 residues: CASSGKRITEKLFF. For the CDR3, the DNA is TGTGCCAGCAGTGGAAAGAGGATTACTGAAAAACTGTTTTTT.

This clone showed up just once. J is TRBJ2-1 and V is TRBV19, with D possibly matching TRBD1 (5 bases). This CDR3 spans 14 amino acids. Germline V CDR1 and CDR2: LNHDA, SQIVND (reference sequence). V was clipped by 2 bases and J by 6 bases, with 11 bases between them. CDR3 protein: CASSIRGSPNEQFF. As DNA, the CDR3 is TGTGCCAGTAGTATAAGGGGTAGCCCCAATGAGCAGTTCTTC.

The chain couples TRBV27 to TRBJ1-5, with 7 positions matching TRBD1. The trim removed 5 bases at V and 4 bases at J, leaving 11 bases unmatched. The length of the CDR3 is 16 residues. Per germline, CDR1 MNHEY and CDR2 SMNVEV (reference sequence). CDR3 sequence reads: CASSPTTGVRNQPQHF. CDR3 DNA sequence: TGTGCCAGCAGTCCGACAACAGGGGTGAGGAATCAGCCCCAGCATTTT.

The chain joins TRBV27 to TRBJ2-7, with 11 bases aligning to TRBD2. V shed 5 bases, J shed 3 bases, and the junction held 6 bases outside the gene matches. The CDR3 is 15 residues long. Germline-derived CDR1 and CDR2 are MNHEY and SMNVEV (reference sequence). CDR3 nucleotides: TGTGCCAGCAGTCCCGGGACTAGCGGAGGCTACGAGCAGTACTTC. Protein product: CASSPGTSGGYEQYF.

The rearrangement links TRBV9 to TRBJ2-7; D remains ambiguous. This CDR3 has 14 amino acids. Germline V gene lookup returns CDR1 SGDLS and CDR2 YYNGEE. The V end was cut by 0 bases, the J end by 2 bases, with 9 bases between. The CDR3 reads CASSVAAEPYEQYF. The CDR3 region has the DNA TGTGCCAGCAGCGTAGCCGCGGAACCCTACGAGCAGTACTTC.

V gene TRBV4-1 combines with J gene TRBJ1-1, with 9 bases aligning to TRBD1. CDR3 length: 15 residues. Trimming took 4 bases from V and 0 from J; bases not matched to a gene: 3. Germline lookup yields CDR1 MGHRA and CDR2 YSYEKL. In DNA, the CDR3 is TGCGCCAGCAGCCTTAGGACAGGGGTGAACACTGAAGCTTTCTTT. This codes for CASSLRTGVNTEAFF.